The 12 T cell receptor beta chains below all came from one sample that was sequenced in a study of technical replicates of blood from several donors. Assay used: immunoSEQ multiplex PCR; TCRdb lists only in-frame clones, some missing. The table has about 88,000 clones, approximately 94% seen once. Sequencing input: T cells isolated from PBMCs. The origin of the receptors is a human donor in good health.

Only one count was recorded for this clone. V usage is TRBV11-3 and J usage is TRBJ2-3; TRBD1 aligns across 10 bases. V lost 3 bases, J lost 2 bases, and 5 bases stayed unmatched. CDR1 is SGHNT and CDR2 is YENEEA in the germline V gene. The CDR3 consists of 16 residues. CDR3 region: CASSLGTGDPTDTQYF. The CDR3 DNA follows: TGTGCCAGCAGCTTGGGGACAGGGGACCCCACAGATACGCAGTATTTT.

This clone has just a few counts. The junction and the germline gene differ at one end; a read error may be behind it. The chain employs TRBV4-1 and TRBJ1-6; 7 bases are shared with TRBD1. The CDR3 covers 15 residues. The germline gives CDR1 MGHRA, CDR2 YSYEKL. The CDR3 here is CASSPTGAYSSPLHF. The CDR3 DNA reads TGCGCCAGCAGCCCAACAGGGGCTTATAGTTCACCCCTCCACTTT.

The chain employs TRBV13 and TRBJ2-7; a possible D gene is TRBD1 (5 bases). CDR3 length: 12 amino acids. Trimming removed 5 bases from V and 5 bases from J, with 10 bases in between. Germline V lookup: CDR1 PRHDT, CDR2 FYEKMQ (reference sequence). The CDR3 DNA is TGTGCCAGCAGCCCCCAGGGCGACGAGCAGTACTTC. This codes for CASSPQGDEQYF.

The chain carries TRBV4-1 and TRBJ1-5; D is unresolved. The CDR3 totals 15 residues. V shed 1 base and J shed 5 bases, with 12 bases lying between them. Germline V lookup: CDR1 MGHRA, CDR2 YSYEKL. The CDR3 sequence: CASSQGGAADQPQHF. The CDR3 DNA reads TGCGCCAGCAGCCAAGGAGGTGCAGCAGATCAGCCCCAGCATTTT.

J is TRBJ2-1 and V is TRBV6-5, with TRBD1 matching 7 bases. CDR1 is MNHEY and CDR2 is SVGAGI in the germline V gene. With V trimmed by 0 bases and J by 10 bases, 3 bases remained unmatched. The CDR3 sequence is 13 residues long. The CDR3 bases are TGTGCCAGCAGTTACTCTTACAGGGGCGAGCAGTTCTTC. As protein: CASSYSYRGEQFF.

The table lists this clone with a count of one. The chain uses TRBV30 and TRBJ1-4, with D possibly being TRBD1 (6 bases). V was shortened by 8 bases and J by 8 bases, with 18 bases between the two germline ends. The CDR3 sequence is 13 residues long. Per germline, CDR1 GTSNPN and CDR2 SVGIG (reference sequence). CDR3 protein: CAGEDRTREKLFF. The CDR3 bases are TGTGCCGGTGAGGACAGAACTCGCGAAAAACTGTTTTTT.

The rearrangement links TRBV25-1 to TRBJ1-5, with no clear D. The CDR3 length is 14 residues. Trimming took off 4 bases at V and 3 bases at J, with 10 bases between the two ends. Germline V lookup: CDR1 MGHDK, CDR2 SYGVNS. The CDR3 DNA reads as TGTGCCAGCAGTGGAACAGCTTACAATCAGCCCCAGCATTTT. Translation: CASSGTAYNQPQHF.

This chain connects TRBV30 to TRBJ1-6; TRBD1 matches 8 bases. CDR1 is GTSNPN, CDR2 SVGIG, per germline (reference sequence). With 5 bases clipped from V and 7 bases from J, the junction kept 4 bases outside the gene matches. CDR3 size: 13 residues. CDR3 loop: CAWEGQANSPLHF. The CDR3 DNA reads TGTGCCTGGGAGGGACAGGCGAATTCACCCCTCCACTTT.

This clone has a single count. CDR3: CASSLMGGFGEQYF. The CDR3 nucleotides are TGTGCCAGCAGCCTTATGGGGGGGTTTGGCGAGCAGTACTTC. V and J are TRBV7-9 and TRBJ2-7; TRBD2 aligns across 7 bases. CDR1 SEHNR and CDR2 FQNEAQ come from the germline V gene (reference sequence). The CDR3 consists of 14 residues. The trim removed 5 bases at V and 6 bases at J, leaving 10 bases unmatched.

This clone has just one count. The chain has TRBV28 and TRBJ2-1; D might be TRBD1 (5 bases). CDR1 is MDHEN and CDR2 is SYDVKM in the germline V gene. V lost 10 bases to trimming and J lost 15 bases, with 13 bases between them. This CDR3 has 9 residues. In nucleotides, the CDR3 is TGTGCCACCGGACCTCAGGGGTTCTTC. This sequence encodes CATGPQGFF.

The V gene is TRBV29-1, the J gene TRBJ2-3, with 8 bases matching TRBD2. Germline lookup yields CDR1 SQVTM and CDR2 ANQGSEA. The CDR3 loop spans 15 amino acids. Trimming removed 0 bases from V and 5 bases from J; junction bases left unmatched: 7. CDR3 bases: TGCAGCGTTGAAGATAGCTTTAGCGGGATAGATACGCAGTATTTT. It codes for CSVEDSFSGIDTQYF.

This chain uses TRBV10-2 with TRBJ1-5; no clear D. V gave up 0 bases and J gave up 0 bases, with 12 bases separating them. The CDR3 length is 17 residues. The germline CDR1 and CDR2 sequences are WSHSY and SAAADI. This CDR3 reads CASSESGGRPSNQPQHF. The DNA for the CDR3 is TGCGCCAGCAGTGAGTCGGGAGGCAGGCCTAGCAATCAGCCCCAGCATTTT.